Following are 2 T cell receptor beta chains from one sample sequenced in a study of T cells after yellow fever vaccination. A single record per CDR3 protein comes from TCRdb applying MiXCR to the 5' RACE reads. The sample holds hundreds of thousands of distinct CDR3 sequences, roughly 3.5% seen once. The input for sequencing was PBMCs, taken on the day of the yellow fever booster vaccination. These receptors were obtained from a man aged 18 to 30 who received the YFV17D yellow fever vaccine.

This clonotype was recorded many times. The V call is TRBV12-3 or TRBV12-4, the J call TRBJ2-5; 7 bases agree with TRBD1. V was clipped by 1 base and J by 2 bases; unmatched bases: 1. The CDR3 sequence is 14 residues long. CDR3 amino acids: CASSLEGAQETQYF. The CDR3 DNA follows: TGTGCCAGCAGTTTAGAGGGGGCACAAGAGACCCAGTACTTC.

In this sample, this clonotype turned up a few times. This chain joins TRBV6-2 or TRBV6-3 and TRBJ2-4; 8 bases map to TRBD1. The trim removed 5 bases at V and 4 bases at J, leaving 4 bases unmatched. Germline V lookup: CDR1 MNHEY, CDR2 SVGEGT. This CDR3 contains 14 residues. The CDR3 DNA reads as TGTGCCAGCAGTAAAGGACAGGGTAAAAACATTCAGTACTTC. Translation gives CASSKGQGKNIQYF.